What follows are 11 T cell receptor beta chains derived from one specimen sequenced in a study of T cells in Graves' hyperthyroidism and ophthalmopathy. TCR beta CDR3 regions were amplified from RNA. Carried out on the TCR CDR3, a first-round RT-PCR used the HTBI primer set. TCRdb reprocessed the multiplex PCR reads with MiXCR, giving one entry per CDR3 protein. The sample lists over 300,000 distinct CDR3 sequences, roughly 13% seen once, with 9.5% to 11% in the top ten. The specimen sequenced was blood. The receptors were sampled from a woman aged 60 to 75 with Graves' hyperthyroidism.

This clonotype was detected many times. This chain connects TRBV3-1 to TRBJ2-5; weak D call: TRBD2 (5 bases). Trimming left V 4 bases short and J 5 bases short, with 14 bases between. The CDR3 has 14 amino acids. Germline V gene lookup returns CDR1 LGHDT and CDR2 YNNKEL (reference sequence). The CDR3 DNA sequence: TGTGCCAGCAGCCCCAGGACGGGCGGGGAGACCCAGTACTTC. Translation: CASSPRTGGETQYF.

Concerning this clonotype: Germline and junction disagree at one end, which may indicate a read error. The gene calls are TRBV6-5 and TRBJ2-1; D possibly corresponds to TRBD1 (5 bases). CDR3 size: 15 residues. CDR1 is MNHEY, CDR2 SVGAGI, per germline. CDR3 coding DNA: TGTGCCAGCAGTTACACCAGGGCCTCCTACAATGAGCAGTCCTTC. Amino acids: CASSYTRASYNEQSF.

In its sample, this clonotype was seen a few times. This rearrangement joins TRBV30 to TRBJ1-5, with TRBD1 identical over 8 bases. V lost 1 base, J lost 7 bases, and 6 bases stayed unmatched. Germline V gives CDR1 GTSNPN, CDR2 SVGIG (reference sequence). The length of the CDR3 is 14 residues. The CDR3 nucleotides read TGTGCCTGGAGTGCAGGACAGGGAAACCAGCCCCAGCATTTT. Amino acid sequence: CAWSAGQGNQPQHF.

This clonotype has at least ten counts. This sequence joins TRBV20-1 and TRBJ2-1, with unresolved D. The V and J ends lost 0 bases and 3 bases respectively, with 9 bases between them. Germline V gene sequence: CDR1 DFQATT, CDR2 SNEGSKA (reference sequence). The CDR3 length is 14 residues. The CDR3 is CSARDLGLYNEQFF. The DNA of the CDR3 is TGCAGTGCTAGAGATCTGGGTCTCTACAATGAGCAGTTCTTC.

This clonotype was seen at least ten times. V gene TRBV7-2 combines with J gene TRBJ2-4; 9 bases are a match to TRBD2. V shed 0 bases, J shed 6 bases, and the junction held 6 bases outside the gene matches. This CDR3 is built from 16 residues. Germline values: CDR1 SGHTA, CDR2 FQGNSA. The chain's CDR3 is CASSLAGSGRRNIQYF. Here the CDR3 DNA reads TGTGCCAGCAGCTTAGCAGGTAGCGGGAGACGAAACATTCAGTACTTC.

The sample holds many counts of this clonotype. The chain recombines TRBV3-1 with TRBJ2-5, with D possibly being TRBD1 (5 bases). This CDR3 is 15 amino acids long. V shed 2 bases and J shed 5 bases, with 15 bases lying between them. CDR1 and CDR2 from the germline V gene are LGHDT and YNNKEL (reference sequence). The CDR3 region has the DNA TGTGCCAGCAGCCAAACGCAGGGTTTTCGTGAGACCCAGTACTTC. It encodes CASSQTQGFRETQYF.

This clonotype was seen repeatedly, ten times or more. The rearrangement links TRBV20-1 to TRBJ2-7; D unresolved. Germline V gene data show CDR1 as DFQATT and CDR2 as SNEGSKA (reference sequence). V was cut by 3 bases and J by 7 bases, with 16 bases left in between. This CDR3 region has 13 residues. DNA of the CDR3: TGCAGTGCTAGGGGGTCCCGCTCGTGGGAGCAGTACTTC. This translates into CSARGSRSWEQYF.

A few counts support this clonotype. V and J are TRBV19 and TRBJ2-2; the match to TRBD1 covers 8 bases. CDR1 LNHDA and CDR2 SQIVND come from the germline V gene (reference sequence). V was pared by 5 bases and J by 6 bases, with 8 bases of the junction left unmatched. The CDR3 runs to 15 residues. The CDR3 region is CASSPGQGGAGELFF. CDR3 nucleotide sequence: TGTGCCAGTAGTCCCGGACAGGGAGGTGCCGGGGAGCTGTTTTTT.

The chain recombines TRBV7-9 with TRBJ2-7; D might be TRBD1 (5 bases). V shed 5 bases and J shed 0 bases, with 14 bases lying between them. This CDR3 has 15 amino acids. CDR1 is SEHNR and CDR2 is FQNEAQ in the germline V gene (reference sequence). The DNA of the CDR3 is TGTGCCAGCAGCGAAGGAAGGGGTTACTCCTACGAGCAGTACTTC. Translated, it gives CASSEGRGYSYEQYF.

This clonotype was seen ten or more times. The V gene is TRBV20-1, the J gene TRBJ2-3; TRBD2 matches 8 bases. Germline V CDR1 and CDR2: DFQATT, SNEGSKA (reference sequence). V lost 2 bases and J lost 3; bases outside the gene matches: 7. The CDR3 is 15 residues long. CDR3 region: CSARLPGGGTDTQYF. CDR3 DNA: TGCAGTGCTAGATTGCCGGGAGGGGGGACAGATACGCAGTATTTT.

The table lists this clonotype with many counts. The rearrangement joins TRBV7-9 to TRBJ2-7; 10 positions match TRBD2. Trimming cost V 4 bases and J 3 bases; bases outside gene matches: 6. Germline V gene data show CDR1 as SEHNR and CDR2 as FQNEAQ (reference sequence). The CDR3 extends over 15 amino acids. CDR3 coding DNA: TGTGCCAGCAGCTCCACACTAGCGGGGTACTACGAGCAGTACTTC. This translates into CASSSTLAGYYEQYF.